A single T cell receptor (beta chain) is shown here with its context. Its antigen is as yet unknown. These data belong to a study of beta chain features in type 1 diabetes. Findings of the study overall: Patients' naive, central memory and Treg TCRB repertoires seemed closer to one another than those of healthy donors. Cells carrying high TCR expression could end up over-represented when cDNA is sequenced. Patients with Type 1 diabetes showed moderately but significantly shorter TCRB CDR3s in all four CD4+ subsets.

Expressed TCRB transcripts were sequenced after all isolated RNA was converted to cDNA. About 3.7 million reads per sample were averaged for naive, central memory and regulatory samples. Assay: immunoSEQ multiplex PCR; the TCRdb copy retains only in-frame clones and omits some. The data show about 250,000 clones, around 14% seen once. Trimming took 7 bases from V and 1 from J, leaving 8 bases between them. CDR1 and CDR2 from the germline V gene are SGHRS and YFSETQ. This CDR3 spans 13 amino acids. V usage is TRBV5-1 and J usage is TRBJ2-2; tentative D call: TRBD1 (6 bases). The sequencing input was naive CD4+ T cells from blood. This clonotype was obtained from a woman aged 40-49 years in good health. The CDR3 sequence is CASEGQNTGELFF. The DNA of the CDR3 is TGCGCCAGCGAGGGACAGAACACCGGGGAGCTGTTTTTT.